The T cell receptor beta chain described here comes from a study of identifying expanded T cells in peripheral blood. On this clone itself: The antigen is undetermined.

Clones were sequenced by immunoSEQ multiplex PCR, and TCRdb holds only the in-frame ones, with some missing. Of tens of thousands of clones detected, over 75% appear once; the ten largest clones hold around 2.8%. Whole-study results and caveats: Technical replicates showed approximately 1.2 changed clones; approximately 2 weeks about 16.4; four weeks 19.

Collection occurred without any documented infections or immune events in donors. This receptor was identified in a person aged 18 to 75 in good health. Source material: blood.

The CDR3 here is CASSPRDSASYEQYF. The CDR3 nucleotides read TGTGCCAGCAGTCCCCGGGACTCAGCCTCCTACGAGCAGTACTTC. This chain links TRBV6-5 with TRBJ2-7; the D gene is possibly TRBD2 (6 bases). From germline, CDR1 is MNHEY and CDR2 SVGAGI. V was pared by 5 bases and J by 0 bases, with 14 bases between. The CDR3 covers 15 residues.